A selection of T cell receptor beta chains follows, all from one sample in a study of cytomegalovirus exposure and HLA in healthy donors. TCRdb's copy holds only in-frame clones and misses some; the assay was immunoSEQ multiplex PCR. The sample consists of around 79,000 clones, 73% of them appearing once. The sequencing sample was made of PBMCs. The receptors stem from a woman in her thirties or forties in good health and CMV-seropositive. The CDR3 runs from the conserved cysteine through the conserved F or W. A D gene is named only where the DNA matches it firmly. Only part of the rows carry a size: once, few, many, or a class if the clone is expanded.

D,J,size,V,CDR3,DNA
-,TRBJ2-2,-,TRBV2,CASSLTGNTGELFF,TGTGCCAGCAGCCTCACAGGGAACACCGGGGAGCTGTTTTTT
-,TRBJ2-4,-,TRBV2,CASRLGGTKNIQYF,TGTGCCAGCCGTCTGGGGGGAACCAAAAACATTCAGTACTTC
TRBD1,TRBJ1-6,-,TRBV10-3,CAIRALDRGDSPLHF,TGTGCCATCAGGGCCCTAGACAGGGGGGATTCACCCCTCCACTTT
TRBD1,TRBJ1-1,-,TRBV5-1,CASNDITTGATEAFF,TGCGCCAGCAACGATATAACTACAGGGGCCACTGAAGCTTTCTTT
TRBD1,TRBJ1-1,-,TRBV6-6,CASSYPTGKNTEAFF,TGTGCCAGCAGCTACCCGACAGGGAAGAACACTGAAGCTTTCTTT
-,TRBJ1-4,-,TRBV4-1,CASSQSTTNEKLFF,TGCGCCAGCAGCCAGTCAACAACTAATGAAAAACTGTTTTTT
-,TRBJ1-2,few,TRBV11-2,CASSLDRNYGYTF,TGTGCCAGCAGCTTGGACAGAAACTATGGCTACACCTTC
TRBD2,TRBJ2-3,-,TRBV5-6,CASSLKRLAGYTDTQYF,TGTGCCAGCAGCTTGAAGAGGCTAGCGGGATACACAGATACGCAGTATTTT
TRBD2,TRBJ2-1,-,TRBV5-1,CASSPTSGSYNEQFF,TGCGCCAGCAGCCCGACTAGCGGGAGTTACAATGAGCAGTTCTTC
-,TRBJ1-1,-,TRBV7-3,CASSAQMNTEAFF,TGTGCCAGCAGCGCACAGATGAACACTGAAGCTTTCTTT
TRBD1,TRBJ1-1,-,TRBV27,CASTPRGQLNTEAFF,TGTGCCAGCACCCCAAGGGGACAGCTGAACACTGAAGCTTTCTTT
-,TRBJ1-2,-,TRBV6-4,CAPCLMSNYGYTF,TGTGCCCCCTGTCTTATGTCTAACTATGGCTACACCTTC
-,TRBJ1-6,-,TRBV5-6,CASSSRRSYRNSPLHF,TGTGCCAGCAGCTCGCGGAGGTCTTATCGGAATTCACCCCTCCACTTT
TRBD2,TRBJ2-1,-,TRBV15,CATSRLAGYNEQFF,TGTGCCACCAGCAGACTAGCGGGGTACAATGAGCAGTTCTTC
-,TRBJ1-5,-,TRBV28,CASSYDSGNQPQHF,TGTGCCAGCAGTTACGACTCCGGCAATCAGCCCCAGCATTTT
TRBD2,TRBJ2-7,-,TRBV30,CAWSVGGGSYEQYF,TGTGCCTGGAGCGTCGGGGGAGGGTCCTACGAGCAGTACTTC
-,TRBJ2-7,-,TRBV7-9,CASSLGGSASYEQYF,TGTGCCAGCAGCTTAGGCGGGTCCGCGTCCTACGAGCAGTACTTC
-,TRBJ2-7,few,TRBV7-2,CASSLAPVIGEQYF,TGTGCCAGCAGCTTAGCGCCGGTTATTGGCGAGCAGTACTTC
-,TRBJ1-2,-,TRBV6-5,CASTFDPGGLGYTF,TGTGCCAGCACCTTCGACCCGGGCGGGCTTGGCTACACCTTC
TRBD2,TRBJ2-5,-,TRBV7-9,CASSLWASGGKETQYF,TGTGCCAGCAGCTTATGGGCTAGCGGGGGAAAAGAGACCCAGTACTTC
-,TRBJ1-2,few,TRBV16,CASSPRQLNYGYTF,TGTGCCAGCAGCCCGCGACAGCTTAACTATGGCTACACCTTC
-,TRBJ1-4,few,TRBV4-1,CASSPRGRDEKLFF,TGCGCCAGCAGTCCTAGGGGTAGGGATGAAAAACTGTTTTTT
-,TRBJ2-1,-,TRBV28,CASRTRGTGSYNEQFF,TGTGCCAGCAGGACCCGGGGGACGGGCTCCTACAATGAGCAGTTCTTC
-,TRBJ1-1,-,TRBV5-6,CASSRAGDWGTEAFF,TGTGCCAGCAGCCGGGCCGGGGACTGGGGCACTGAAGCTTTCTTT
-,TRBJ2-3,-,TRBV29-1,CSVASGGADTQYF,TGCAGCGTGGCGTCCGGGGGAGCAGATACGCAGTATTTT
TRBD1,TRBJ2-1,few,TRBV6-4,CASSDGTGGNEQFF,TGTGCCAGCAGTGACGGGACAGGGGGCAATGAGCAGTTCTTC
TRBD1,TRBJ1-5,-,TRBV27,CASSPGQGARGQPQHF,TGTGCCAGCAGTCCCGGACAGGGGGCGAGGGGTCAGCCCCAGCATTTT
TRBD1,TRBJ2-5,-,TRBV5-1,CASSTGGQPETQYF,TGCGCCAGCAGCACAGGGGGGCAGCCAGAGACCCAGTACTTC
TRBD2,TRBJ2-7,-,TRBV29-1,CSVDLGLAGVYEQYF,TGCAGCGTGGACCTGGGACTAGCGGGAGTCTACGAGCAGTACTTC
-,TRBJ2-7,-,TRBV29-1,CSAKGGGSSYEQYF,TGCAGCGCTAAGGGCGGAGGGAGCTCCTACGAGCAGTACTTC
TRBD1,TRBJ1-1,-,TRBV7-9,CASSAFTGGHTEAFF,TGTGCCAGCAGCGCCTTCACAGGGGGGCACACTGAAGCTTTCTTT
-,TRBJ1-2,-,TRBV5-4,CASSLVGGHGSGYTF,TGTGCCAGCAGCTTGGTCGGCGGGCATGGAAGCGGCTACACCTTC
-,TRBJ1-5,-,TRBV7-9,CASSPRGTQNQPQHF,TGTGCCAGCAGCCCTAGAGGGACACAAAATCAGCCCCAGCATTTT
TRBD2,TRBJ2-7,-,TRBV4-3,CASSQRQGTSGIYYEQYF,TGCGCCAGCAGCCAACGGCAGGGTACTAGCGGGATTTACTACGAGCAGTACTTC
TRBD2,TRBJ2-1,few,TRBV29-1,CSVERAIGEGGRSNEQFF,TGCAGCGTTGAAAGGGCGATTGGTGAGGGAGGGCGTTCGAATGAGCAGTTCTTC
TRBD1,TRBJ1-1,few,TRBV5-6,CGSSLFGTGGYTEAFF,TGTGGCAGTAGCTTGTTCGGGACAGGGGGTTACACTGAAGCTTTTTTT
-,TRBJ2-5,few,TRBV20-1,CSTWRETQYF,TGCAGTACCTGGAGGGAGACCCAGTACTTC
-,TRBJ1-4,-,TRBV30,CAWSLRGQWIANEKLFF,TGTGCCTGGAGTCTCAGGGGTCAGTGGATCGCTAATGAAAAACTGTTTTTT
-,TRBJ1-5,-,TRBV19,CASRPLSRGPQHF,TGTGCCAGCCGACCCCTCTCACGAGGGCCCCAGCATTTT
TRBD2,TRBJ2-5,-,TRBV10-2,CASRTGTSGRAEETQYF,TGCGCCAGCCGGACCGGGACTAGCGGGAGGGCCGAAGAGACCCAGTACTTC
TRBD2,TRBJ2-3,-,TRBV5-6,CASSPTSGRASQYF,TGTGCCAGCAGCCCGACTAGCGGGAGGGCCTCACAGTATTTT
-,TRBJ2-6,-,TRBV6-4,CASREVRHGGANVLTF,TGTGCCAGCAGAGAAGTTCGACACGGTGGGGCCAACGTCCTGACTTTC
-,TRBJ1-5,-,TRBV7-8,CASSLNRGNQPQHF,TGTGCCAGCAGCTTGAATAGGGGAAATCAGCCCCAGCATTTT
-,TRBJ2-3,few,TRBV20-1,CSALETDTQYF,TGCAGTGCCCTAGAGACAGATACGCAGTATTTT
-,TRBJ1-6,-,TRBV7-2,CASSLGLNSPLHF,TGTGCCAGCAGCTTAGGACTTAATTCACCCCTCCACTTT
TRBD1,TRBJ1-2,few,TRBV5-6,CASSLRDRGTYGYTF,TGTGCCAGCAGCCTCCGGGACAGGGGAACCTATGGCTACACCTTC
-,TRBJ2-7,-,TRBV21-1,CASSKAVAGGASYEQYF,-
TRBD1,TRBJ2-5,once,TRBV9,CASSVDRGSQETQYF,TGTGCCAGCAGCGTAGACAGGGGGAGTCAGGAGACCCAGTACTTC